The rows below give T cell receptor beta chains drawn from one sample of a study of shared clonotypes between healthy human individuals. Assay used: immunoSEQ multiplex PCR; TCRdb lists only in-frame clones, some missing. Found here are about 2 million clones, about 95% of them singletons; the top ten hold 0.95% to 1.5%. The specimen sequenced was naive CD8+ T cells sorted from blood. All receptors come from a man between 18 and 35 years old in good health. Each CDR3 is given with its conserved first and last residue. The order of the fields is clone size, V gene, D gene, J gene, CDR3 protein, CDR3 DNA. A D gene is named only where the DNA matches it firmly. The size field is filled for only some rows; it gives once, few, many or a size class.

-	TRBV4-3	TRBD2	TRBJ2-1	CASSRLSGSLYNEQFF	TGCGCCAGCAGCCGCCTTAGCGGGAGCCTCTACAATGAGCAGTTCTTC
-	TRBV6-6	-	TRBJ2-7	CASSYRGGYEQYF	TGTGCCAGCAGCTACAGGGGGGGCTACGAGCAGTACTTC
-	TRBV15	TRBD1	TRBJ2-7	CATSSIPGQGSYEQYF	TGTGCCACCAGCAGCATCCCGGGACAGGGAAGCTACGAGCAGTACTTC
-	TRBV9	TRBD1	TRBJ2-1	CASSGDRVTPSEQFF	TGTGCCAGCAGCGGGGACAGGGTTACGCCGAGTGAGCAGTTCTTC
-	TRBV7-9	-	TRBJ2-3	CASSPSWDTQYF	TGTGCCAGCAGCCCTTCTTGGGATACGCAGTATTTT
-	TRBV13	TRBD1	TRBJ2-3	CASSLAGTGLTDTQYF	TGTGCCAGCAGCTTAGCGGGGACAGGCCTCACAGATACGCAGTATTTT
-	TRBV13	-	TRBJ2-7	CASSSTENPYEQYF	TGTGCCAGCAGCTCGACAGAAAACCCTTACGAGCAGTACTTC
-	TRBV6-4	TRBD1	TRBJ1-5	CASRYRGGNQPQHF	TGTGCCAGCAGATACAGGGGGGGCAATCAGCCCCAGCATTTT
-	TRBV7-9	-	TRBJ1-1	CASRFLETEAFF	TGTGCCAGCAGGTTTTTAGAGACTGAAGCTTTCTTT
-	TRBV9	TRBD1	TRBJ2-7	CASSVGGTGVEQYF	TGTGCCAGCAGCGTAGGTGGGACAGGGGTCGAGCAGTACTTC
-	TRBV4-3	-	TRBJ2-5	CASSQDQWETQYF	TGCGCCAGCAGCCAAGACCAGTGGGAGACCCAGTACTTC
-	TRBV11-2	-	TRBJ1-1	CASSPSGQPEAFF	TGTGCCAGCAGCCCATCAGGACAACCCGAAGCTTTCTTT
-	TRBV7-9	-	TRBJ1-2	CASSLEERYTF	TGTGCCAGCAGCTTAGAGGAGCGCTACACCTTC
-	TRBV7-9	-	TRBJ2-5	CASSLAQETQYF	TGTGCCAGCAGCTTAGCACAAGAGACCCAGTACTTC
-	TRBV6-1	-	TRBJ2-1	CASSEALGVPEQFF	TGTGCCAGCAGTGAAGCCCTGGGAGTCCCCGAGCAGTTCTTC
-	TRBV27	TRBD2	TRBJ2-1	CASSHVAGASYNEQFF	TGTGCCAGCAGTCATGTAGCGGGAGCCTCCTACAATGAGCAGTTCTTC
-	TRBV4-1	-	TRBJ2-3	CASSQSPGGAEGTDTQYF	TGCGCCAGCAGCCAAAGCCCAGGGGGGGCGGAGGGCACAGATACGCAGTATTTT
-	TRBV29-1	TRBD1	TRBJ1-1	CSSGDRWGAEAFF	TGCAGCTCTGGGGACAGGTGGGGCGCTGAAGCTTTCTTT
-	TRBV6-5	-	TRBJ2-7	CASSYGGSYEQYF	TGTGCCAGCAGTTACGGCGGATCCTACGAGCAGTACTTC
-	TRBV7-9	-	TRBJ1-3	CASSLGNTIYF	TGTGCCAGCAGCCTAGGAAACACCATATATTTT
-	TRBV27	TRBD2	TRBJ2-7	CARWGLLCFGCEQYF	TGTGCCAGGTGGGGACTACTCTGTTTTGGGTGCGAGCAGTACTTC
-	TRBV6-1	TRBD1	TRBJ2-7	CASSEGMGTGGYEQYF	TGTGCCAGCAGTGAGGGTATGGGAACAGGGGGCTACGAGCAGTACTTC
-	TRBV5-4	-	TRBJ2-7	CASSPPEGEQYF	TGTGCCAGCAGCCCACCAGAGGGCGAGCAGTACTTC
-	TRBV2	-	TRBJ2-7	CASSEEGREQYF	TGTGCCAGCAGTGAAGAGGGGCGCGAGCAGTACTTC
-	TRBV4-1	TRBD1	TRBJ2-7	CASSSPPGQGIGEQYF	TGCGCCAGCAGCTCCCCCCCGGGACAGGGGATAGGGGAGCAGTACTTC
-	TRBV9	TRBD2	TRBJ2-1	CASSVSSEAGGYNEQFF	TGTGCCAGCAGCGTATCTTCGGAAGCGGGAGGGTACAATGAGCAGTTCTTC
-	TRBV18	-	TRBJ1-5	CASSTGGYSNQPQHF	TGTGCCAGCTCAACGGGGGGGTATAGCAATCAGCCCCAGCATTTT
-	TRBV4-3	-	TRBJ1-2	CASSTSKRRKTYGYTF	TGCGCCAGCAGCACCTCAAAACGTCGAAAGACCTATGGCTACACCTTC
-	TRBV5-1	-	TRBJ2-7	CASRPLDELEQYF	TGCGCCAGCCGGCCATTAGACGAACTGGAGCAGTACTTC
-	TRBV19	-	TRBJ1-5	CASSIPTVYSNQPQHF	TGTGCCAGTAGCATCCCGACAGTTTATAGCAATCAGCCCCAGCATTTT
-	TRBV9	-	TRBJ2-3	CASSVGITSTDTQYF	TGTGCCAGCAGCGTAGGGATAACTAGCACAGATACGCAGTATTTT
-	TRBV27	TRBD1	TRBJ2-2	CASSLLSRDRAPGELFF	TGTGCCAGCAGTTTACTCTCCCGGGACAGGGCCCCCGGGGAGCTGTTTTTT
-	TRBV6-5	-	TRBJ2-2	CASFGGELFF	TGTGCCAGCTTCGGGGGGGAGCTGTTTTTT
-	TRBV4-1	-	TRBJ1-3	CASSPSGIPGNTIYF	TGCGCCAGCAGCCCGTCAGGGATACCCGGAAACACCATATATTTT
-	TRBV19	TRBD1	TRBJ1-5	CASSPGTVVNQPQHF	TGTGCCAGTAGTCCCGGGACAGTCGTAAATCAGCCCCAGCATTTT
-	TRBV28	TRBD1	TRBJ1-2	CASSPLDDRENYGYTF	TGTGCCAGCAGTCCTCTTGACGACAGGGAAAACTATGGCTACACCTTC
once	TRBV30	-	TRBJ2-5	CAWSVSLVETQYF	TGTGCCTGGAGTGTTAGCTTAGTAGAGACCCAGTACTTC
-	TRBV5-6	-	TRBJ2-5	CASSLVTDQYF	TGTGCCAGCAGCTTGGTTACAGACCAGTACTTC
-	TRBV5-1	-	TRBJ1-4	CASSPFSVRATNEKLFF	TGCGCCAGCAGCCCCTTTTCAGTTAGGGCAACTAATGAAAAACTGTTTTTT
-	TRBV11-2	-	TRBJ2-2	CASSLGPGAGELFF	TGTGCCAGCAGCTTAGGCCCGGGAGCCGGGGAGCTGTTTTTT
once	TRBV7-8	-	TRBJ2-1	CASSSTWGHNEQFF	TGTGCCAGCAGCTCTACCTGGGGACACAATGAGCAGTTCTTC
-	TRBV19	-	TRBJ1-1	CASSMTNTEAFF	TGTGCCAGTAGTATGACCAACACTGAAGCTTTCTTT
-	TRBV29-1	TRBD2	TRBJ2-7	CSVEGTSGTYEQYF	TGCAGCGTTGAGGGGACTAGCGGAACCTACGAGCAGTACTTC
few	TRBV6-5	TRBD2	TRBJ2-7	CASRSRGGAEQYF	TGTGCCAGCAGATCTCGGGGGGGGGCCGAGCAGTACTTC
once	TRBV4-3	-	TRBJ2-1	CASSVGLASYNEQFF	TGCGCCAGCAGCGTAGGGCTAGCATCCTACAATGAGCAGTTCTTC
-	TRBV10-3	-	TRBJ1-2	CAISVLKVKGEDGYTF	TGTGCCATCAGTGTGTTAAAGGTTAAGGGGGAAGATGGCTACACCTTC
-	TRBV11-2	-	TRBJ2-1	CASSLLSVVEQFF	TGTGCCAGCAGCCTGCTGTCGGTAGTTGAGCAGTTCTTC
-	TRBV6-1	-	TRBJ1-3	CASSERADGNTIYF	TGTGCCAGCAGTGAAAGGGCAGATGGAAACACCATATATTTT
-	TRBV5-6	TRBD1	TRBJ2-2	CASSLLNVGQGITGELFF	TGTGCCAGCAGCTTGCTAAACGTAGGACAGGGGATCACCGGGGAGCTGTTTTTT
-	TRBV9	-	TRBJ2-5	CASSLEGTQETQYF	TGTGCCAGCAGCCTCGAGGGGACCCAAGAGACCCAGTACTTC